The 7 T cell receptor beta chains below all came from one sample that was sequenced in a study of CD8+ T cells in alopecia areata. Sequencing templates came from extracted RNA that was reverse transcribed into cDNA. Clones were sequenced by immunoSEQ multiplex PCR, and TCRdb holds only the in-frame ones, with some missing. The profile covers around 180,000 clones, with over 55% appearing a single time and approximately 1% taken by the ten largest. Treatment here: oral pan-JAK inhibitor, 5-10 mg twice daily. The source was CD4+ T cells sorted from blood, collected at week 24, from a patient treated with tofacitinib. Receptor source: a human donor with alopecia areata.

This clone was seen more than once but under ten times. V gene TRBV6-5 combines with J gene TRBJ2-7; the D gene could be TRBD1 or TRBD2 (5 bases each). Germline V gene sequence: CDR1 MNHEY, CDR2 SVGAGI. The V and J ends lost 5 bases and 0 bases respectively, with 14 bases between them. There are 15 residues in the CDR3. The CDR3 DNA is TGTGCCAGCAGTCCCGGGGCAGCCTACTCCTACGAGCAGTACTTC. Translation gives CASSPGAAYSYEQYF.

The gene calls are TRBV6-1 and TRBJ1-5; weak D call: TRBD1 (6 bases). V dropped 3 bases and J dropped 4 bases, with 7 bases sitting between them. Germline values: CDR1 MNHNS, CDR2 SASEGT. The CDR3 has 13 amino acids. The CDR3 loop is CASSDRGNQPQHF. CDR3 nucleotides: TGTGCCAGCAGTGACAGGGGTAATCAGCCCCAGCATTTT.

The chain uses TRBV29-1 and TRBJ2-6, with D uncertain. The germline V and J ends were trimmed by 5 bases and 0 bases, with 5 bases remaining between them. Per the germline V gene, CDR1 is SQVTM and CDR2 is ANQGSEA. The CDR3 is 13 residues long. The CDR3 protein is CSVKNSGANVLTF. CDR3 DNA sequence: TGCAGCGTTAAGAACTCTGGGGCCAACGTCCTGACTTTC.

The CDR3 DNA follows: TGTGCCAGCAGCTTGCGGGGACACCGCAATCAGCCCCAGCATTTT. This encodes CASSLRGHRNQPQHF. The rearrangement joins TRBV5-6 to TRBJ1-5; maybe TRBD1 (6 bases). Between the trimmed V and J ends, which lost 1 base and 2 bases, there was a span of 10 bases. The germline gives CDR1 SGHDT, CDR2 YYEEEE. The CDR3 has 15 residues.

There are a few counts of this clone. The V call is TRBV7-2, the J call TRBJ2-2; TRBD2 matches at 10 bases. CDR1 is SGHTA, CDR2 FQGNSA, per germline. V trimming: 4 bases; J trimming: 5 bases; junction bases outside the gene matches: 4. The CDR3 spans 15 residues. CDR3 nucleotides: TGTGCCAGCAGCTACGGACTAGCGGCAACCGGGGAGCTGTTTTTT. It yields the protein CASSYGLAATGELFF.

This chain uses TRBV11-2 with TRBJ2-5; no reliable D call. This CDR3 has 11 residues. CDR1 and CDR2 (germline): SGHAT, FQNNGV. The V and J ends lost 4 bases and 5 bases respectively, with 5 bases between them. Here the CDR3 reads CASSSMETQYF. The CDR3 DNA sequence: TGTGCCAGCAGCTCGATGGAGACCCAGTACTTC. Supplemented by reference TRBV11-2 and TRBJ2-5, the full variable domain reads EAGVAQSPRYKIIEKRQSVAFWCNPISGHATLYWYQQILGQGPKLLIQFQNNGVVDDSQLPKDRFSAERLKGVDSTLKIQPAKLEDSAVYLCASSSMETQYFGPGTRLLVL.

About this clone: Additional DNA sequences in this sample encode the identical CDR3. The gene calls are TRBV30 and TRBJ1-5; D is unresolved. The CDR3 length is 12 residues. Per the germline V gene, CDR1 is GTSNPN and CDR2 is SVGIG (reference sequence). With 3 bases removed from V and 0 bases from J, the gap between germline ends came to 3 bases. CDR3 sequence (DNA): TGTGCCTGGAGCCTTAGCAATCAGCCCCAGCATTTT. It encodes CAWSLSNQPQHF.